The clone carrying this TCR beta chain was found once. The germline gives CDR1 SGHDN, CDR2 FVKESK. The V and J ends lost 0 bases and 8 bases respectively, with 10 bases between them. The CDR3 loop spans 13 amino acids. The source of the sample is a study of blood T cell repertoires in COVID-19. The table came from immunoSEQ multiplex PCR; TCRdb's copy has only in-frame clones and leaves some out. The sample carries 100,000 to 150,000 clones, more than 75% recorded once. The sample was peripheral blood. The chain carries TRBV14 and TRBJ1-2; D gene uncertain. The source is a human donor in a cohort sampled during active COVID-19. The CDR3 DNA is TGTGCCAGCAGCCAAGATACCGGGAGCGGCTACACCTTC. Translation gives CASSQDTGSGYTF. The variable domain in full, completed from reference TRBV14 and TRBJ1-2, reads EAGVTQFPSHSVIEKGQTVTLRCDPISGHDNLYWYRRVMGKEIKFLLHFVKESKQDESGMPNNRFLAERTGGTYSTLKVQPAELEDSGVYFCASSQDTGSGYTFGSGTRLTVV.